The source of this T cell receptor (beta chain) is a study of blood T cell repertoires in COVID-19. This CDR3 is 14 amino acids long. V lost 5 bases and J 5 bases, leaving 15 bases between the germline ends. Germline CDR1 reads SEHNR; CDR2 reads FQNEAQ (reference sequence). Libraries were prepared by immunoSEQ multiplex PCR; TCRdb keeps only in-frame clonotypes and omits some of them. The table records approximately 150,000 clones, around 80% of them present only once. This TCR was sampled from a woman in her 70s in a cohort exposed to, infected with or recovered from COVID-19 (not recorded which). This chain joins TRBV7-9 and TRBJ1-1; perhaps TRBD1 as D (6 bases). The sequencing sample was made of PBMCs or T cells enriched from blood (not recorded which). The CDR3 reads CASSPQGPVTEAFF. The CDR3 DNA sequence: TGTGCCAGCAGCCCACAGGGCCCTGTGACTGAAGCTTTCTTT.